Listed below are T cell receptor beta chains from one sample, sequenced in a study of T cell changes during pregnancy in multiple sclerosis. The repertoire was sequenced with immunoSEQ multiplex PCR; TCRdb's copy has only in-frame clones and lacks some. The data contain 76,000 or so clones, about 94% of them singletons. This sample comprised peripheral blood, obtained in the second trimester of pregnancy. These receptor sequences come from a female donor in good health, enrolled as a control in a pregnancy study. The CDR3 runs from the conserved cysteine through the conserved F or W. Fields, in order: D gene, clone size, V gene, J gene, CDR3 DNA, CDR3 protein. D genes are given only for firm matches. Clone size appears in some rows only: once, few, many, or a class for an expanded clone.

d_call: .
clone_size: .
v_call: TRBV15
j_call: TRBJ1-3
cdr3_nt: TGTGCCACCAGCCTCGAAGGGAGCTCTGGAAACACCATATATTTT
cdr3_aa: CATSLEGSSGNTIYF

d_call: TRBD2
clone_size: .
v_call: TRBV5-1
j_call: TRBJ2-1
cdr3_nt: TGCGCCAGCAGCTTGACCCAGCGGGGGAGTAACAATGAGCAGTTCTTC
cdr3_aa: CASSLTQRGSNNEQFF

d_call: .
clone_size: .
v_call: TRBV27
j_call: TRBJ1-6
cdr3_nt: TGTGCCAGCAGTTTAGTGGGGCAGGTTAATTCACCCCTCCACTTT
cdr3_aa: CASSLVGQVNSPLHF

d_call: TRBD1
clone_size: .
v_call: TRBV7-8
j_call: TRBJ1-6
cdr3_nt: TGTGCCAGCAGCTTAGATTTGACAGGGGATTATAATTCACCCCTCCACTTT
cdr3_aa: CASSLDLTGDYNSPLHF

d_call: TRBD2
clone_size: .
v_call: TRBV7-3
j_call: TRBJ2-5
cdr3_nt: TGTGCCAGCAGCTTAGGACTAGCGGGGGTAGAGACCCAGTACTTC
cdr3_aa: CASSLGLAGVETQYF

d_call: TRBD1
clone_size: once
v_call: TRBV30
j_call: TRBJ2-3
cdr3_nt: TGTGCCTGCCGTCCGGGACAGGGGGTTACAGATACGCAGTATTTT
cdr3_aa: CACRPGQGVTDTQYF

d_call: .
clone_size: .
v_call: TRBV10-3
j_call: TRBJ1-1
cdr3_nt: TGTGCCATCAAGGGGGACGATAGGACTGAAGCCTTCTTT
cdr3_aa: CAIKGDDRTEAFF

d_call: TRBD1
clone_size: .
v_call: TRBV19
j_call: TRBJ1-1
cdr3_nt: TGTGCCAGTAGTATGTACCGGGACAGGAACACTGAAGCTTTCTTT
cdr3_aa: CASSMYRDRNTEAFF

d_call: TRBD1
clone_size: .
v_call: TRBV5-4
j_call: TRBJ1-6
cdr3_nt: TGTGCCAGCACAAAGGGACAGGGGGATTCACCCCTCCACTTT
cdr3_aa: CASTKGQGDSPLHF

d_call: TRBD1
clone_size: once
v_call: TRBV7-3
j_call: TRBJ2-5
cdr3_nt: TGTGCCAGCAGCTTAGACAGGGAAGAGACCCAGTACTTC
cdr3_aa: CASSLDREETQYF

d_call: TRBD1
clone_size: .
v_call: TRBV7-2
j_call: TRBJ2-5
cdr3_nt: TGTGCCAGCAGTTCTCACAGGGGCCCCGAGACCCAGTACTTC
cdr3_aa: CASSSHRGPETQYF

d_call: TRBD1
clone_size: .
v_call: TRBV7-3
j_call: TRBJ2-3
cdr3_nt: TGTGCCAGCAGCATTACAGGGGGCACAGATACGCAGTATTTT
cdr3_aa: CASSITGGTDTQYF

d_call: .
clone_size: .
v_call: TRBV30
j_call: TRBJ2-3
cdr3_nt: TGTGCCTGGAGTGTTCTTCGGGGCACAGATACGCAGTATTTT
cdr3_aa: CAWSVLRGTDTQYF

d_call: .
clone_size: .
v_call: TRBV5-6
j_call: TRBJ1-5
cdr3_nt: TGTGCCAGCAGCCCGTCCTTTGGCAATCAGCCCCAGCATTTT
cdr3_aa: CASSPSFGNQPQHF

d_call: TRBD1
clone_size: once
v_call: TRBV4-3
j_call: TRBJ2-3
cdr3_nt: TGCGCCAGCAGCCAAGAACCGGGACAGGGGGCAGATACGCAGTATTTT
cdr3_aa: CASSQEPGQGADTQYF

d_call: .
clone_size: .
v_call: TRBV19
j_call: TRBJ1-1
cdr3_nt: TGTGCCAGTAGTATGGGTTGGGGGAGGATGAACACTGAAGCTTTCTTT
cdr3_aa: CASSMGWGRMNTEAFF

d_call: .
clone_size: .
v_call: TRBV12-5
j_call: TRBJ2-1
cdr3_nt: TGTGCTAGTGCCTTGGGGAGCTCCTACAATGAGCAGTTCTTC
cdr3_aa: CASALGSSYNEQFF

d_call: .
clone_size: .
v_call: TRBV7-2
j_call: TRBJ2-1
cdr3_nt: TGTGCCAGCAGCTTAGTTTTCTCCAATGAGCAGTTCTTC
cdr3_aa: CASSLVFSNEQFF

d_call: .
clone_size: .
v_call: TRBV13
j_call: TRBJ2-7
cdr3_nt: TGTGCCAGCAGCTTACCGTTCTACGAGCAGTACTTC
cdr3_aa: CASSLPFYEQYF

d_call: TRBD1
clone_size: .
v_call: TRBV10-3
j_call: TRBJ1-5
cdr3_nt: TGTGCCATCAGCTGGGACAGGGTAGGGCAGCCCCAGCATTTT
cdr3_aa: CAISWDRVGQPQHF

d_call: TRBD1
clone_size: once
v_call: TRBV9
j_call: TRBJ2-5
cdr3_nt: TGTGCCAGCAGCCTTGGACAGGGAGGATGGGAGACCCAGTACTTC
cdr3_aa: CASSLGQGGWETQYF

d_call: TRBD1
clone_size: .
v_call: TRBV7-2
j_call: TRBJ2-1
cdr3_nt: TGTGCCAGCAGTTCTCTGGGGGACAGACATCCCCTTTCCTACAATGAGCAGTTCTTC
cdr3_aa: CASSSLGDRHPLSYNEQFF

d_call: .
clone_size: once
v_call: TRBV6-6
j_call: TRBJ2-3
cdr3_nt: TGTGCCAGCAGTTCTAGACTAGGTACGCAGTATTTT
cdr3_aa: CASSSRLGTQYF

d_call: TRBD1
clone_size: .
v_call: TRBV7-6
j_call: TRBJ1-1
cdr3_nt: TGTGCCAGCAGCTTACATAGGGGGGTGGAGGGGGCGCGAGCTTTCTTT
cdr3_aa: CASSLHRGVEGARAFF

d_call: TRBD1
clone_size: .
v_call: TRBV6-5
j_call: TRBJ1-6
cdr3_nt: TGTGCCAGCCGGGACAGTAATTCACCCCTCCACTTT
cdr3_aa: CASRDSNSPLHF

d_call: .
clone_size: once
v_call: TRBV11-2
j_call: TRBJ2-7
cdr3_nt: TGTGCCAGCAGCTTTGGGGCAGATTCCGAGCAGTACTTC
cdr3_aa: CASSFGADSEQYF

d_call: .
clone_size: .
v_call: TRBV4-2
j_call: TRBJ2-1
cdr3_nt: TGTGCCAGCAGCCAAGATGGCCGCCCCAATGAGCAGTTCTTC
cdr3_aa: CASSQDGRPNEQFF

d_call: .
clone_size: .
v_call: TRBV18
j_call: TRBJ2-2
cdr3_nt: TGTGCCAGCTCACCACCTGTACGAGAGCCCACCGGGGAGCTGTTTTTT
cdr3_aa: CASSPPVREPTGELFF

d_call: TRBD2
clone_size: .
v_call: TRBV19
j_call: TRBJ2-3
cdr3_nt: TGTGCCAGTACCCGACTAGCGGGGCCTAGCACAGATACGCAGTATTTT
cdr3_aa: CASTRLAGPSTDTQYF

d_call: TRBD2
clone_size: .
v_call: TRBV30
j_call: TRBJ2-3
cdr3_nt: TGTGCCTGGGGTCTCTTTAGACTAGCGGGGAAGGCAGATACGCAGTATTTT
cdr3_aa: CAWGLFRLAGKADTQYF

d_call: TRBD1
clone_size: .
v_call: TRBV5-6
j_call: TRBJ1-5
cdr3_nt: TGTGCCAGCAGTTCTACAGGGGGGGGACAGCCCCAGCATTTT
cdr3_aa: CASSSTGGGQPQHF